This is a list of T cell receptor beta chains from one sample in a study of cytomegalovirus exposure and HLA in healthy donors. Generated by immunoSEQ multiplex PCR, the TCRdb table keeps only in-frame clones and is missing some. The table has some 130,000 clones, approximately 80% seen once. Sequenced material: PBMCs. The receptors derive from a girl aged 2 to 9 in good health and CMV-seronegative. CDR3s include the opening cysteine and the closing phenylalanine or tryptophan. The order of the fields is D gene, V gene, CDR3 length, J gene, clone size, CDR3 DNA, CDR3 protein. The D gene is left open where the match is weak. Part of the rows lack a size; the others show once, few, many or a class for expanded clones.

.	TRBV6-1	13	TRBJ2-7	.	TGTGCCAGCAGCGGGCAGGGCCCCTACGAGCAGTACTTC	CASSGQGPYEQYF
.	TRBV9	15	TRBJ2-7	.	TGTGCCAGCAGCGTAGCTGCTAGTCCGACTTACGAGCAGTACTTC	CASSVAASPTYEQYF
TRBD1	TRBV7-2	14	TRBJ1-2	once	TGTGCCAGCAGACAGACAGGGATTGGCTATGGCTACACCTTC	CASRQTGIGYGYTF
TRBD2	TRBV28	17	TRBJ2-7	.	TGTGCCAGCAGTTCTATCAGCGGGGAGGATATCTCCTACGAGCAGTACTTC	CASSSISGEDISYEQYF
.	TRBV29-1	13	TRBJ2-7	.	TGCAGCGTTGCTACGGGGGTATCCTACGAGCAGTACTTC	CSVATGVSYEQYF
TRBD1	TRBV18	14	TRBJ1-2	.	TGTGCCAGCTCACCCACGACAGGGGGGTATGGCTACACCTTC	CASSPTTGGYGYTF
TRBD1	TRBV11-2	16	TRBJ2-3	.	TGTGCCAGCAGCTGGGACAGGAACAGAATCACAGATACGCAGTATTTT	CASSWDRNRITDTQYF
TRBD1	TRBV30	13	TRBJ1-4	.	TGTGCCTGGACGGACAGGGCGAATGAAAAACTGTTTTTT	CAWTDRANEKLFF
.	TRBV19	14	TRBJ1-5	.	TGTGCCAGTAGTATATTCCAGTTAAATCAGCCCCAGCATTTT	CASSIFQLNQPQHF
.	TRBV19	11	TRBJ1-1	.	TGTGCCAGTATTGCGGCGGCGGAAGCTTTCTTT	CASIAAAEAFF
TRBD2	TRBV2	14	TRBJ2-1	.	TGTGCCAGCAGAGCGGGGGGGCTCTACAATGAGCAGTTCTTC	CASRAGGLYNEQFF
.	TRBV4-3	13	TRBJ1-1	few	TGCGCCAGCAGCCATTCTTTGAACACTGAAGCTTTCTTT	CASSHSLNTEAFF
.	TRBV7-2	13	TRBJ2-3	.	TGTGCCAGCAGCTTTCAGGGCCCAGATACGCAGTATTTT	CASSFQGPDTQYF
TRBD2	TRBV28	15	TRBJ2-1	once	TGTGCCAGCAGTCTTCCGGGACTAGCTGTAAATGAGCAGTTCTTC	CASSLPGLAVNEQFF
.	TRBV5-1	16	TRBJ2-3	.	TGCGCCAGCACCGATTTCCTAGGAGGCGGCACAGATACGCAGTATTTT	CASTDFLGGGTDTQYF
.	TRBV7-9	15	TRBJ2-2	.	TGTGCCAGCAGCTTACCCCGGATGGGGCTCGGGGAGCTGTTTTTT	CASSLPRMGLGELFF
.	TRBV6-1	15	TRBJ1-1	.	TGTGCCAGCAGCCGACTTGGACTGACGAACACTGAAGCTTTCTTT	CASSRLGLTNTEAFF
.	TRBV25-1	13	TRBJ2-7	.	TGTGCCAGCAGCGTCTCGGAGGGCTACGAGCAGTACTTC	CASSVSEGYEQYF
TRBD1	TRBV5-5	20	TRBJ2-2	.	TGTGCCAGCAGCTTGTTAGATCAAGTTTGGGGACAGGGTAACACCGGGGAGCTGTTTTTT	CASSLLDQVWGQGNTGELFF
.	TRBV5-1	15	TRBJ2-7	.	TGCGCCAGCAGCTTCCTCAGGGGCCTCTCCTACGAGCAGTACTTC	CASSFLRGLSYEQYF
TRBD1	TRBV11-2	13	TRBJ2-2	once	TGTGCCAGCAGCAGGACAGGGTCCGGGGAGCTGTTTTTT	CASSRTGSGELFF
.	TRBV6-5	15	TRBJ2-1	.	TGTGCCAGCAGTTACAGGTGGTCCACTACGAATGAGCAGTTCTTC	CASSYRWSTTNEQFF
.	TRBV5-4	14	TRBJ2-4	.	TGTGCCAGCAATCTTGCTGGGGCGGAGAACATTCAGTACTTC	CASNLAGAENIQYF
.	TRBV4-2	13	TRBJ1-5	.	TGTGCCAGCAGCCAAGATAATAATCAGCCCCAGCATTTT	CASSQDNNQPQHF
.	TRBV21-1	13	TRBJ1-1	.	TGTGCGCCCTGGAGGCGATCAGGTACTGAAGCTTTCTTT	CAPWRRSGTEAFF
.	TRBV30	13	TRBJ1-5	.	TGTGCCTGGAGTAGACAGGCTGATCAGCCCCAGCATTTT	CAWSRQADQPQHF
TRBD2	TRBV30	15	TRBJ2-7	.	TGTGCCTGGAGTTATATAGCGGGAGGGCCTGGGGAGCAGTACTTC	CAWSYIAGGPGEQYF
TRBD1	TRBV9	15	TRBJ1-4	.	TGTGCCAGGACGGCCGGACAGGGTCTTTGCGAAAAACTGTTTTTT	CARTAGQGLCEKLFF
.	TRBV30	14	TRBJ1-4	.	TGTGCCTGGAGTACGACAGCAACTAATGAAAAACTGTTTTTT	CAWSTTATNEKLFF
.	TRBV7-9	14	TRBJ1-4	.	TGTGCCAGTTCCATGGGGGGGGAAAACGAAAAACTGTTTTTT	CASSMGGENEKLFF
.	TRBV6-1	13	TRBJ2-7	.	TGTGCCAGCAGTGATCAGGGGTCTTACGAGCAGTACTTC	CASSDQGSYEQYF
TRBD1	TRBV5-4	15	TRBJ2-5	.	TGTGCCAGCAGCTTACAGACAGGGGGTAAAGAGACCCAGTACTTC	CASSLQTGGKETQYF
.	TRBV4-1	17	TRBJ1-5	once	TGCGCCAGCAGCCAGCCTGGTTGGGGCAGGGCCAATCAGCCCCAGCATTTT	CASSQPGWGRANQPQHF
TRBD1	TRBV25-1	17	TRBJ2-7	.	TGTGCCAGCAGTGTCGCTCCGGGACAGGGGACGACGATGGAGCAGTACTTC	CASSVAPGQGTTMEQYF
TRBD1	TRBV9	15	TRBJ2-1	.	TGTGCCAGCAGCGGCGGGACAGGGGGAAACAATGAGCAGTTCTTC	CASSGGTGGNNEQFF
.	TRBV6-5	13	TRBJ1-2	.	TGTGCCAGCAGTACCCCCTGGGCCAATGGCTACACCTTC	CASSTPWANGYTF
TRBD2	TRBV6-1	15	TRBJ2-1	.	TGTGCCAGCAGTGAAGGGCTAGCGGGAGTGAATGAGCAGTTCTTC	CASSEGLAGVNEQFF
.	TRBV7-3	13	TRBJ2-5	.	TGTGCCAGCTCGAGGACAGTCCAAGAGACCCAGTACTTC	CASSRTVQETQYF
TRBD1	TRBV7-9	16	TRBJ1-1	.	TGTGCCAGCAGCTCTGGACAGGGGGCAGGCGACACTGAAGCTTTCTTT	CASSSGQGAGDTEAFF
.	TRBV5-1	13	TRBJ2-1	once	TGCGCCAGCAGCTTCGACATATACAATGAGCAGTTCTTC	CASSFDIYNEQFF
TRBD1	TRBV7-7	15	TRBJ2-3	few	TGTGCCAGCAGCCCTGGGACAGTAGGCACAGATACGCAGTATTTT	CASSPGTVGTDTQYF
.	TRBV27	15	TRBJ2-2	few	TGTGCCAGCAGTCCCCCCAGCGTGGGTCCCGGGGAGCTGTTTTTT	CASSPPSVGPGELFF
TRBD1	TRBV2	15	TRBJ1-5	.	TGTGCCAGCAGGGGGGACAGGGGCGGTAATCAGCCCCAGCATTTT	CASRGDRGGNQPQHF
.	TRBV15	14	TRBJ2-5	once	TGTGCCACCAGCAGAGATCGGGGAGAAGAGACCCAGTACTTC	CATSRDRGEETQYF
.	TRBV11-2	15	TRBJ2-1	few	TGTGCCAGCACACAAGGGGGGGCGTCCTACAATGAGCAGTTCTTC	CASTQGGASYNEQFF
.	TRBV28	13	TRBJ1-1	.	TGTGCCAGCAGTTTCACCTCAACTACGGTAGCTTTCTTT	CASSFTSTTVAFF
TRBD2	TRBV13	15	TRBJ2-1	.	TGTGCCAGCAGCTTAGTGCGGGGGTCCTACAATGAGCAGTTCTTC	CASSLVRGSYNEQFF